Sequencing of this T cell receptor beta chain was carried out in a study of T cells expressing NK-cell markers. The CDR3 sequence is 14 residues long. Looked up from germline, CDR1 is MDHEN and CDR2 is SYDVKM. Each CDR3 protein gets one entry in TCRdb, which reprocessed the 5' RACE reads and gives no DNA. Recorded for this sample: approximately 15,000 distinct CDR3 sequences. The V and J genes are TRBV28 and TRBJ2-1; the TRBD2 assignment by TCRdb is unverifiable without DNA. The source is a man aged 18-69 years in good health. The sequencing sample was made of blood T cells: a sorted CD56 or NKG2C T cell subset, CD4+ or CD8+ T cells, or bulk PBMC T cells (not recorded which). CDR3 residues: CASRGTINYNEQFF.